The rows below give T cell receptor beta chains drawn from one sample of a study of shared clonotypes between healthy human individuals. The table came from immunoSEQ multiplex PCR; TCRdb's copy has only in-frame clones and leaves some out. The sample consists of 2 million to 2.5 million clones, 80% to 95% of them appearing once. The source material was naive CD4+ T cells from PBMCs. These receptors originate from a man aged 18 to 30 in good health. Some clones in this sample may be carry-over from other donors' samples. Each CDR3 is given with its conserved first and last residue. Each record gives: D gene, J gene, V gene, clone size, CDR3 DNA, CDR3 protein. D genes are given only for firm matches. The size field is filled for only some rows; it gives once, few, many or a size class.

>TRBD2|TRBJ2-1|TRBV27|-
TGTGCCAGCAGTCCACATGCTAGCGGCGCCTACAATGAGCAGTTCTTC
CASSPHASGAYNEQFF
>-|TRBJ1-5|TRBV19|-
TGTGCCACCTCGGGTGGAGGGCCCCAGCATTTT
CATSGGGPQHF
>-|TRBJ2-4|TRBV6-6|-
TGTGCCAGCAGTCCCCGGGTATCGAGTAAAAACATTCAGTACTTC
CASSPRVSSKNIQYF
>-|TRBJ2-7|TRBV4-3|-
TGCGCCAGCAGCCAAGTCGGGAGTCCGCCTCGGGAGCAGTACTTC
CASSQVGSPPREQYF
>-|TRBJ2-6|TRBV19|-
TGTGCCAGTAACACCGACTCTGGGGCCAACGTCCTGACTTTC
CASNTDSGANVLTF
>-|TRBJ1-4|TRBV30|-
TGTGCCTGGAGTGTGAAGGTTGTGGTCCCCACAAATGAAAAACTGTTTTTT
CAWSVKVVVPTNEKLFF
>-|TRBJ2-7|TRBV7-9|-
TGTGCCAGCAGCTCGACGGGCCCGGTCTACGAGCAGTACTTC
CASSSTGPVYEQYF
>-|TRBJ1-2|TRBV25-1|few
TGTGCCAGCAGTGACCAAAAATGGTATGGCTACACCTTC
CASSDQKWYGYTF
>TRBD2|TRBJ2-3|TRBV11-3|-
TGTGCCAGCAGCTTACCTAGCGGAGTCCCCCCTCCTAGCACAGATACGCAGTATTTT
CASSLPSGVPPPSTDTQYF
>-|TRBJ2-7|TRBV14|-
TGTGCCACCTGCCGGACGGTCTACGAGCAGTACTTC
CATCRTVYEQYF
>-|TRBJ1-1|TRBV2|once
TGTGCCAGCAGTGAACGTAGCACTGAAGCTTTCTTT
CASSERSTEAFF
>TRBD1|TRBJ2-2|TRBV30|-
TGTGCCTGGATATCGAAACAGGGGGCATCAGGGGAGCTGTTTTTT
CAWISKQGASGELFF
>TRBD1|TRBJ1-2|TRBV6-1|-
TGTGCCAGCAGGGACAGGGAGAACTATGGCTACACCTTC
CASRDRENYGYTF
>-|TRBJ2-2|TRBV5-1|once
TGCGCCAGCAGCTTTAAAGGCCAGAACACCGGGGAGCTGTTTTTT
CASSFKGQNTGELFF
>-|TRBJ1-3|TRBV7-2|-
TGTGCCAGCAGCTTAGGGCAGACCTCTGGAAACACCATATATTTT
CASSLGQTSGNTIYF
>-|TRBJ2-6|TRBV29-1|-
TGCAGCGTTAACGCAGGATACTCTGGGGCCAACGTCCTGACTTTC
CSVNAGYSGANVLTF
>TRBD1|TRBJ1-1|TRBV5-1|-
TGCGCCAGCAGCTTGAGGGGGCTAGGGAACACTGAAGCTTTCTTT
CASSLRGLGNTEAFF
>-|TRBJ2-2|TRBV27|-
TGTGCCAGCAGTTTATCGTTTTGGCAGAACACCGGGGAGCTGTTTTTT
CASSLSFWQNTGELFF
>-|TRBJ1-2|TRBV6-1|-
TGTGCCAGCAGCCTCTCAGTCGACGGCTACACCTTC
CASSLSVDGYTF
>-|TRBJ2-7|TRBV2|-
TGTGCCAGCACTAAGGGGGGAGTACAGGGGACCTACGAGCAGTACTTC
CASTKGGVQGTYEQYF
>TRBD2|TRBJ2-1|TRBV5-1|-
TGCGCCAGCAGCTTGGGACTAGCGGGAGGGCCATACAATGAGCAGTTCTTC
CASSLGLAGGPYNEQFF
>-|TRBJ1-4|TRBV18|-
TGTGCCAGCTCACATACTACAGGGAATGAAAAACTGTTTTTT
CASSHTTGNEKLFF
>TRBD1|TRBJ2-5|TRBV5-6|-
TGTGCCAGCAGTTCCGACAGGGGGCCCTACTGGCACTTC
CASSSDRGPYWHF
>TRBD2|TRBJ2-1|TRBV5-1|-
TGCGCCAGCAGCTGGGGAGGACTAGCGGGATCAGACAATGAGCAGTTCTTC
CASSWGGLAGSDNEQFF
>-|TRBJ1-4|TRBV7-8|-
TGTGCCAGCAGCTTAAAACAAAGGGGACGGTGGGAAACTAATGAAAAACTGTTTTTT
CASSLKQRGRWETNEKLFF
>-|TRBJ1-1|TRBV15|few
TGTGCCACCAAAGGCCAGATGAACACTGAAGCTTTCTTT
CATKGQMNTEAFF
>-|TRBJ1-2|TRBV5-1|-
TGCGCCAGCAGGGAGGCCGGCCAGCCGGTCGATGGCTACACCTTC
CASREAGQPVDGYTF
>-|TRBJ2-7|TRBV5-1|-
TGCGCCAGCAGCTTGGGGGGATACGGAGAGTCCGAGCAGTACTTC
CASSLGGYGESEQYF
>-|TRBJ2-2|TRBV30|-
TGTGCCTGGAGTGACGGGGTGGGGGACCCCGGGGAGCTGTTTTTT
CAWSDGVGDPGELFF
>TRBD1|TRBJ2-7|TRBV7-2|-
TGTGCCAGCAGCTTGACAGGGCTCAACGAGCAGTACTTC
CASSLTGLNEQYF
>-|TRBJ1-1|TRBV5-4|-
TGTGCCAGCAGCGTCCAGGGAGGGAGTACTGAAGCTTTCTTT
CASSVQGGSTEAFF
>-|TRBJ2-2|TRBV6-5|-
TGTGCCAGCAGGAGCACCGGGGAGCTGTTTTTT
CASRSTGELFF
>-|TRBJ1-1|TRBV7-3|-
TGTGCCAGCAGCCGGGGGGTGAACACTGAAGCTTTCTTT
CASSRGVNTEAFF
>TRBD1|TRBJ2-1|TRBV5-1|-
TGCGCCAGCAGCGGGACAGACTACAATGAGCAGTTCTTC
CASSGTDYNEQFF
>-|TRBJ1-5|TRBV6-6|-
TGTGCCAGCAGCATCGGGACGCATAATCAGCCCCAGCATTTT
CASSIGTHNQPQHF
>-|TRBJ2-7|TRBV28|-
TGTGCCAGCAGTTTTATCGGTTGGGAGCAGTACTTC
CASSFIGWEQYF
>-|TRBJ1-2|TRBV7-9|-
TGTGCCAGCAGCCGTACCCGGGACACAGACTATGGCTACACCTTC
CASSRTRDTDYGYTF
>-|TRBJ2-1|TRBV6-6|-
TGTGCCAGCAGGGACAATTCCTACAATGAGCAGTTCTTC
CASRDNSYNEQFF
>-|TRBJ2-3|TRBV6-6|-
TGTGCCAGCAGTTACTCGAGTGAGCGGTCAGATACGCAGTATTTT
CASSYSSERSDTQYF
>-|TRBJ1-2|TRBV19|-
TGTGCCAGTAAGCGGACGGCTAACTATGGCTACACCTTC
CASKRTANYGYTF
>-|TRBJ1-5|TRBV5-1|-
TGCGCCAGCAGCTTGTTGGCAGGCAATCAGCCCCAGCATTTT
CASSLLAGNQPQHF
>-|TRBJ2-7|TRBV9|-
TGTGCCAGCAGCGTAGGAGTAGTTTTGGAGGGGACCTACGAGCAGTACTTC
CASSVGVVLEGTYEQYF
>TRBD2|TRBJ2-1|TRBV2|-
TGTGCCAGCAAAGTCGCGGGAGGGCCGATCGAGCATGAGCAGTTCTTC
CASKVAGGPIEHEQFF
>-|TRBJ2-5|TRBV2|-
TGTGCCAGCAGTCTGGGCGAGGAGACCCAGTACTTC
CASSLGEETQYF
>-|TRBJ2-7|TRBV7-7|-
TGTGCCAGCAGCATAGCCAGTTCCCACGAGCAGTACTTC
CASSIASSHEQYF
>-|TRBJ1-1|TRBV6-5|-
TGTGCCAGCAAGACAGCGAACACTGAAGCTTTCTTT
CASKTANTEAFF
>-|TRBJ1-4|TRBV19|-
TGTGCCAGTAGTATGGTATACCGCCCGGAGGGAAAACTGTTTTTT
CASSMVYRPEGKLFF
>TRBD2|TRBJ2-5|TRBV19|-
TGTGCCAGTCGCGGACTAGCGGGAATAGAGACCCAGTACTTC
CASRGLAGIETQYF
>TRBD1|TRBJ2-3|TRBV14|-
TGTGCCAGCAGCCTTCTCGGGACAGGGGGCAGAGATACGCAGTATTTT
CASSLLGTGGRDTQYF
>-|TRBJ2-3|TRBV5-4|-
TGTGCCAGCACCCACCCTACGCTTTCTGATACGCAGTATTTT
CASTHPTLSDTQYF
>TRBD1|TRBJ1-5|TRBV20-1|few
TGCAGTGCCAGGACAGGGGGCCACCAGCATTTT
CSARTGGHQHF
>-|TRBJ1-2|TRBV18|-
TGTGCCAGCTCGGGGGAGGTGGACTATGGCTACACCTTC
CASSGEVDYGYTF
>-|TRBJ1-2|TRBV5-5|once
TGTGCCAGCAGCTTGGCCGACAGCTATGGCTACACCTTC
CASSLADSYGYTF
>-|TRBJ1-5|TRBV6-1|-
TGTGCCAGCAGTGCCCCCCGGCAGGCAAATCAGCCCCAGCATTTT
CASSAPRQANQPQHF
>TRBD2|TRBJ2-7|TRBV5-1|-
TGCGCCAGCAGCTTCGGGCGACTAGCCCCATTGCAGTACTTC
CASSFGRLAPLQYF
>-|TRBJ2-2|TRBV30|-
TGTGCCTGGAGAGGCCGACCCGGGGAGCTGTTTTTT
CAWRGRPGELFF